This TCR beta chain appears in the sequencing data of a study of CD8+CD57+ T cells in acquired aplastic anemia. In the study overall: Researchers reported that healthy donors averaged about 9.8 million reads for CD4+ cells.

V dropped 1 base and J dropped 10 bases, with 11 bases sitting between them. The CDR3 totals 14 residues. Germline CDR1 and CDR2: SGHTA and FQGNSA. The TCR beta profiling, which covered VDJ combination and CDR3 sequence, was carried out using genomic DNA as the template. Each CDR3 protein gets one entry after TCRdb re-called the reads with MiXCR. In the table there are hundreds of thousands of distinct CDR3 sequences, 65% to 80% of which are singletons. This clonotype was detected only a few times. The sample was sorted CD4+, CD8+, or CD8+CD57+ T cells (not recorded which) from PBMCs. The chain is built from TRBV7-2 and TRBJ1-6, with D unresolved. The sequence came from a human donor in good health, serving as a control. The CDR3 protein is CASSLGAGSSPLHF. The CDR3 DNA sequence: TGTGCCAGCAGCTTAGGTGCGGGTTCCTCACCCCTCCACTTT.